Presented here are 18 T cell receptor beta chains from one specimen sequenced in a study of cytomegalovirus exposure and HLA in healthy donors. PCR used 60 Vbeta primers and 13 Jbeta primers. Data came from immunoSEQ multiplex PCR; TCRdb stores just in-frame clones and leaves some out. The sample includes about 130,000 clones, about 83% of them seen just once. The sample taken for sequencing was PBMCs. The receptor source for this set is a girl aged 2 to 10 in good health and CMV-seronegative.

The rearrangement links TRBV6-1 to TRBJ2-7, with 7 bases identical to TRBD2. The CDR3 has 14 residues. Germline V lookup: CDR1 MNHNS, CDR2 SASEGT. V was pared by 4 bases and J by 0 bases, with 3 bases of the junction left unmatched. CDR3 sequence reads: CASSGSGASYEQYF. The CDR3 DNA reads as TGTGCCAGCAGTGGGAGCGGGGCCTCCTACGAGCAGTACTTC.

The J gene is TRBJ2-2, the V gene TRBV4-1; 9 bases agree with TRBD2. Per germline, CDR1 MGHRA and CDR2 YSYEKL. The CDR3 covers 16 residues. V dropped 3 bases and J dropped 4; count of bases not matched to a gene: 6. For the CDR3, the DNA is TGCGCCAGCAGCCAGGAGCGGGGGGTGGGCACCGGGGAGCTGTTTTTT. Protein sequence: CASSQERGVGTGELFF.

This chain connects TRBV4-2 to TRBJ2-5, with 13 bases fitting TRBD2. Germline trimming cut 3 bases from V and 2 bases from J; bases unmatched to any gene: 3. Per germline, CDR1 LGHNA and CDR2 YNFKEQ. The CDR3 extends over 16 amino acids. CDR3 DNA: TGTGCCAGCAGCCAGGGACTAGCGGGATTACAAGAGACCCAGTACTTC. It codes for CASSQGLAGLQETQYF.

DNA for the CDR3: TGTGCCAGCAGTTCGAGGGTGGATACGCAGTATTTT. This gives the protein CASSSRVDTQYF. The chain carries TRBV28 and TRBJ2-3; a weak D match, TRBD2 (5 bases). Germline V CDR1 and CDR2: MDHEN, SYDVKM. V was pared by 4 bases and J by 6 bases, with 8 bases between. This CDR3 comprises 12 residues. The complete variable domain, with remaining parts taken from reference TRBV28 and TRBJ2-3, reads DVKVTQSSRYLVKRTGEKVFLECVQDMDHENMFWYRQDPGLGLRLIYFSYDVKMKEKGDIPEGYSVSREKKERFSLILESASTNQTSMYLCASSSRVDTQYFGPGTRLTVL.

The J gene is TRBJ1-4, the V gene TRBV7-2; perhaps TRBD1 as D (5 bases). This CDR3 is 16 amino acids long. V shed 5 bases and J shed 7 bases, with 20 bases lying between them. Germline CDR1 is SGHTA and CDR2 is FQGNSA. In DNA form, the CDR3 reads TGTGCCAGCAGCCGAGTTAGGGGCCCCCGTGGTGAAAAACTGTTTTTT. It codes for CASSRVRGPRGEKLFF.

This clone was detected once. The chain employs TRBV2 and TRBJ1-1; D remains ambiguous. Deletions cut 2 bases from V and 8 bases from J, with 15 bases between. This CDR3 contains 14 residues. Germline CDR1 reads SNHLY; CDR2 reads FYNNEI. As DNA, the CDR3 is TGTGCCAGCAGTGAACAGTTACGGGTTACAGAAGCTTTCTTT. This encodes CASSEQLRVTEAFF.

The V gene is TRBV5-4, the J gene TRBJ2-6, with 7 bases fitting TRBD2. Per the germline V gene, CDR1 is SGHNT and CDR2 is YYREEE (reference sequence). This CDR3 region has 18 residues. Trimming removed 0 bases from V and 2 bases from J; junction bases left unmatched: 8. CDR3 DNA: TGTGCCAGCAGCTTGGTGGGAGGGGCAGGTGCTGGGGCCAACGTCCTGACTTTC. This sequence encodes CASSLVGGAGAGANVLTF.

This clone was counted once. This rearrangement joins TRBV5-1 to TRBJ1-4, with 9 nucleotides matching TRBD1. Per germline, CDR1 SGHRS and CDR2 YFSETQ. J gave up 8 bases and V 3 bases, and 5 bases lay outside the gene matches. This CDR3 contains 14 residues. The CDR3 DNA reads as TGCGCCAGCAGCTCCGGGACAGGGAAAGAAAAACTGTTTTTT. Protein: CASSSGTGKEKLFF. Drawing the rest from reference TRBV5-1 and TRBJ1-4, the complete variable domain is KAGVTQTPRYLIKTRGQQVTLSCSPISGHRSVSWYQQTPGQGLQFLFEYFSETQRNKGNFPGRFSGRQFSNSRSEMNVSTLELGDSALYLCASSSGTGKEKLFFGSGTQLSVL.

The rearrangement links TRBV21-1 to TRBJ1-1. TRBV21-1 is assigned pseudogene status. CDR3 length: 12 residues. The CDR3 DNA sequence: TGTGCCAGCAGGAGCTGGAACACTGAAGCTTTCTTT. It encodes CASRSWNTEAFF.

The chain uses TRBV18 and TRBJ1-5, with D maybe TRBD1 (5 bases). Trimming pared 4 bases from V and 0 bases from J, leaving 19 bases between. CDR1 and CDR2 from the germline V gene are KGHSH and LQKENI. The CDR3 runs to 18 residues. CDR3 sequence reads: CASSQRGTDGYSNQPQHF. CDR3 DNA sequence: TGTGCCAGCTCACAACGCGGGACGGATGGTTATAGCAATCAGCCCCAGCATTTT.

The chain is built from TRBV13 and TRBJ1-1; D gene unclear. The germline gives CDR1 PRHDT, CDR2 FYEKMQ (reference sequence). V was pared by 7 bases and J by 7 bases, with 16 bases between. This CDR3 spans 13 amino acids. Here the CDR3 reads CASKLSGKLEAFF. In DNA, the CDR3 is TGTGCCAGCAAGCTTTCGGGAAAACTTGAAGCTTTCTTT.

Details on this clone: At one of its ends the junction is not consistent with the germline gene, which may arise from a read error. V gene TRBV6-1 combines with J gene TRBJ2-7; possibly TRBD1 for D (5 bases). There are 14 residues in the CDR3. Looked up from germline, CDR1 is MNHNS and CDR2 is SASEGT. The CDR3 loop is CASLRGAASHEQYF. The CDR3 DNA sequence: TGTGCCAGCCTTAGGGGCGCAGCCTCCCACGAGCAGTACTTC.

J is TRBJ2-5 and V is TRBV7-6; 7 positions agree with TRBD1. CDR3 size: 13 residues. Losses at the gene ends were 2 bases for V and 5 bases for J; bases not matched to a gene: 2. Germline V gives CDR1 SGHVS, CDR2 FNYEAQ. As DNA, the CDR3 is TGTGCCAGCAGCTTAAGGGGGCTGGAGACCCAGTACTTC. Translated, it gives CASSLRGLETQYF.

As DNA, the CDR3 is TGTGCCAGCAGCGATTTCCAGGGGCCGAACACTGAAGCTTTCTTT. Translating it yields CASSDFQGPNTEAFF. The rearrangement links TRBV5-5 to TRBJ1-1; perhaps TRBD1 as D (6 bases). V was shortened by 4 bases and J by 1 base, with 14 bases between the two germline ends. Germline CDR1 is SGHKS and CDR2 is YYEKEE (reference sequence). The CDR3 has 15 amino acids.

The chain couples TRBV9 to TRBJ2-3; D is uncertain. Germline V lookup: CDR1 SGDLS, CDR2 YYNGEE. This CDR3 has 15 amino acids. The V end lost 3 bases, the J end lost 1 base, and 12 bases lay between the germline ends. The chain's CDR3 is CASSGTPSRTDTQYF. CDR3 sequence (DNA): TGTGCCAGCAGCGGAACTCCCTCCCGCACAGATACGCAGTATTTT.

CDR3 sequence (DNA): TGCAGCGCGTACATTACACATACTCAGGGCTATGGCTACACCTTC. Translated: CSAYITHTQGYGYTF. The J gene is TRBJ1-2, the V gene TRBV29-1, with D possibly being TRBD1 (5 bases). CDR1 is SQVTM, CDR2 ANQGSEA, per germline. CDR3 size: 15 residues. Deletions cut 7 bases from V and 4 bases from J, with 22 bases between.

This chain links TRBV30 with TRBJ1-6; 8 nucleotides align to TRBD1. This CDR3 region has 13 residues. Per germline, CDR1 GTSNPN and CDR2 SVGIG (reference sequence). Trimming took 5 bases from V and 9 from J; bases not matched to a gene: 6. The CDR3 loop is CAWGDRRSSPLHF. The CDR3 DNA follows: TGTGCCTGGGGGGACAGGCGGTCTTCACCCCTCCACTTT.

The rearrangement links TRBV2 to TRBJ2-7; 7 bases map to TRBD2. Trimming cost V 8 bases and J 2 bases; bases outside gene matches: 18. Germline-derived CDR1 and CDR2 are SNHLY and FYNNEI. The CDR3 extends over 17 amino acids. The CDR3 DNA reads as TGTGCCAGCTGGGGTACGGCGGGAGTGATCCCGACCTACGAGCAGTACTTC. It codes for CASWGTAGVIPTYEQYF.